Below, one T cell receptor (beta chain) is given with its context. Its antigen remains unidentified. Assay: immunoSEQ multiplex PCR; the TCRdb copy retains only in-frame clones and omits some. The sample contains about 210 clones, about three quarters of which appear only once. These data are taken from a study of chemoradiotherapy in HPV16-positive cancers. In the study overall: Candidate HPV-specific T-cell clones and common TCR motifs came from functional assays in a couple of HPV16-positive patients. Study results and caveats: Non-HPV-specific T cells did not expand in tumors during treatment, whereas candidate HPV-specific clones and E7-related motifs did. Better recurrence-free survival went with HPV-responsive T-cell expansion in HPV16-positive patients.

This CDR3 is built from 15 residues. Germline values: CDR1 MRHNA, CDR2 SNTAGT. V was cut by 6 bases and J by 5 bases, with 19 bases left in between. This sequence originates from a human donor with HPV-associated anogenital cancer. J is TRBJ2-5 and V is TRBV6-4, with a possible D match to TRBD2 (6 bases). Specimen: tumor tissue, collected from a patient who underwent chemoradiotherapy. This CDR3 reads CASSRAGGTGETQYF. As DNA, the CDR3 is TGTGCCAGCAGCAGGGCCGGGGGAACGGGGGAGACCCAGTACTTC.